The 30 T cell receptor beta chains below were found in one sample sequenced in a study of technical replicates of blood from a few donors (dated by TCRdb to about 2017). The library was built by means of the immunoSEQ multiplex PCR assay. This immuneACCESS table, as held by TCRdb, lists in-frame sequences with V and J called but not all clones. Of the missing ones, under half trace to an unresolved V gene in checked studies; the others have no known cause. The sample yields under 90,000 clones; about 96% were counted once. The biggest ten clones account for around 0.22% of the sample. The sample comprised T cells isolated from PBMCs. These receptors were collected from a human donor in good health.

The chain employs TRBV28 and TRBJ2-2; possible D gene TRBD2, 5 bases. Germline V gene lookup returns CDR1 MDHEN and CDR2 SYDVKM. V dropped 7 bases and J dropped 8 bases, with 23 bases sitting between them. This CDR3 contains 16 residues. CDR3: CASNLNPSYTTGELFF. CDR3 sequence (DNA): TGTGCCAGCAACCTGAACCCTAGCTACACTACAGGGGAGCTGTTTTTT.

The rearrangement uses TRBV4-1 and TRBJ2-7; 12 bases are a match to TRBD2. Germline values: CDR1 MGHRA, CDR2 YSYEKL. Trimming cost V 6 bases and J 3 bases; bases outside gene matches: 9. This CDR3 is 16 amino acids long. The CDR3 spells CASRPTPSGGGYEQYF. The CDR3 DNA reads TGCGCCAGCAGACCAACCCCTAGCGGGGGGGGCTACGAGCAGTACTTC.

V and J are TRBV6-5 and TRBJ2-7, with a tentative D call TRBD1 (5 bases). The CDR3 contains 16 residues. Looked up from germline, CDR1 is MNHEY and CDR2 is SVGAGI. The V end lost 0 bases, the J end lost 1 base, and 13 bases lay between the germline ends. CDR3 nucleotides: TGTGCCAGCAGTTACTCAATGACAGCCCCGTCCTACGAGCAGTACTTC. Its translation is CASSYSMTAPSYEQYF.

The chain carries TRBV6-5 and TRBJ1-2; D remains unclear. Trimming shortened V by 2 bases and J by 5 bases, and 12 bases separated the two germline ends. The germline gives CDR1 MNHEY, CDR2 SVGAGI. The length of the CDR3 is 14 residues. Here the CDR3 reads CASSYTPTGYGYTF. CDR3 sequence (DNA): TGTGCCAGCAGTTACACCCCCACCGGGTATGGCTACACCTTC.

The table lists this clone with a count of one. This chain uses TRBV5-1 with TRBJ1-4; D remains unclear. The CDR3 is 16 amino acids. Trimming pared 4 bases from V and 5 bases from J, leaving 18 bases between. Germline V gives CDR1 SGHRS, CDR2 YFSETQ. CDR3 bases: TGCGCCAGCAGCCACTATCAAGGAGGGTCGAATGAAAAACTGTTTTTT. Amino acid sequence: CASSHYQGGSNEKLFF. The full variable domain, completed using reference TRBV5-1 and TRBJ1-4, is KAGVTQTPRYLIKTRGQQVTLSCSPISGHRSVSWYQQTPGQGLQFLFEYFSETQRNKGNFPGRFSGRQFSNSRSEMNVSTLELGDSALYLCASSHYQGGSNEKLFFGSGTQLSVL.

J is TRBJ2-7 and V is TRBV6-1; TRBD1 aligns across 12 bases. The CDR3 runs 19 residues. Germline trimming cut 2 bases from V and 3 bases from J; bases unmatched to any gene: 14. Germline values: CDR1 MNHNS, CDR2 SASEGT. In DNA form, the CDR3 reads TGTGCCAGCAGTGAAATTGCAATGGTGGGGACAGGGGGCCACTACGAGCAGTACTTC. It specifies CASSEIAMVGTGGHYEQYF.

This clone was counted a single time. The chain joins TRBV13 to TRBJ2-1; TRBD1 aligns across 8 bases. The CDR3 runs 14 residues. Trimming at V came to 7 bases and at J to 2 bases, leaving 4 bases not matched to a gene. Germline-derived CDR1 and CDR2 are PRHDT and FYEKMQ (reference sequence). CDR3 sequence reads: CASTGQGAYNEQFF. In DNA form, the CDR3 reads TGTGCCAGCACCGGACAGGGCGCCTACAATGAGCAGTTCTTC.

The rearrangement joins TRBV12-5 to TRBJ1-5; D might be TRBD1 (6 bases). The CDR3 consists of 18 residues. V dropped 4 bases and J dropped 6 bases, with 25 bases sitting between them. The germline V gene encodes CDR1 LGHNT and CDR2 FRNRAP. CDR3 amino acids: CASGSITHGTPEIQPQHF. CDR3 sequence (DNA): TGTGCTAGTGGTTCGATCACTCACGGGACACCCGAGATTCAGCCCCAGCATTTT.

The chain links TRBV27 to TRBJ1-5; no reliable D call. Between the trimmed V and J ends, which lost 6 bases and 5 bases, there was a span of 11 bases. Per the germline V gene, CDR1 is MNHEY and CDR2 is SMNVEV (reference sequence). This CDR3 region has 13 residues. This CDR3 reads CASSLVIDQPQHF. Written as DNA, the CDR3 is TGTGCCAGCAGCTTGGTGATAGATCAGCCCCAGCATTTT.

This clone was seen once. The chain links TRBV4-2 to TRBJ2-7; 7 nucleotides align to TRBD2. The CDR3 loop spans 15 amino acids. V shed 4 bases and J 3 bases; nucleotides not matched to a gene: 9. The germline gives CDR1 LGHNA, CDR2 YNFKEQ. This CDR3 is CASSLGDYVHYEQYF. CDR3 nucleotides: TGTGCCAGCAGCCTTGGGGACTACGTCCACTACGAGCAGTACTTC.

The gene calls are TRBV27 and TRBJ2-7; D perhaps matches TRBD2 (6 bases). CDR1 is MNHEY, CDR2 SMNVEV, per germline (reference sequence). V was pared by 1 base and J by 0 bases, with 7 bases between. The CDR3 contains 14 residues. The CDR3 reads CASSLYGSSYEQYF. CDR3 DNA sequence: TGTGCCAGCAGTTTATACGGGAGCTCCTACGAGCAGTACTTC.

The rearrangement links TRBV19 to TRBJ2-3, with 8 bases fitting TRBD1. The CDR3 length is 18 residues. Germline V gene lookup returns CDR1 LNHDA and CDR2 SQIVND (reference sequence). V gave up 6 bases and J gave up 0 bases; unmatched junction bases: 14. The CDR3 DNA sequence: TGTGCCAGTAGGATGGGTTCAGGGGGCGATGCTAGCACAGATACGCAGTATTTT. This codes for CASRMGSGGDASTDTQYF.

The chain employs TRBV5-6 and TRBJ1-1; D is perhaps TRBD1 (6 bases). The germline CDR1 and CDR2 sequences are SGHDT and YYEEEE. Trimming took off 1 base at V and 11 bases at J, with 12 bases between the two ends. CDR3 length: 12 residues. Written as DNA, the CDR3 is TGTGCCAGCAGCTTGTTACAGGGTAGGGCTTTCTTT. Protein: CASSLLQGRAFF.

The chain recombines TRBV19 with TRBJ1-5; 8 nucleotides align to TRBD1. This CDR3 contains 14 residues. J was trimmed by 7 bases and V by 5 bases; bases with no gene match: 7. Germline CDR1 is LNHDA and CDR2 is SQIVND (reference sequence). The CDR3: CASSHGQGSQPQHF. CDR3 bases: TGTGCCAGTAGTCACGGACAGGGATCACAGCCCCAGCATTTT.

The rearrangement joins TRBV10-3 to TRBJ1-5, with TRBD1 identical over 9 bases. With 8 bases clipped from V and 0 bases from J, the junction kept 2 bases outside the gene matches. Germline-derived CDR1 and CDR2 are ENHRY and SYGVKD. The CDR3 is made up of 14 amino acids. CDR3: CAIGQGLSNQPQHF. The DNA of the CDR3 is TGTGCCATCGGACAGGGGCTTAGCAATCAGCCCCAGCATTTT.

The chain combines TRBV7-2 with TRBJ2-1; 7 bases map to TRBD2. Germline assignment: CDR1 SGHTA and CDR2 FQGNSA. The junction had 8 bases not matched to a gene; V was cut back by 6 bases and J by 0 bases. The CDR3 spans 16 residues. The DNA for the CDR3 is TGTGCCAGCAGGGGGAGGGGTTCGAGCTCCTACAATGAGCAGTTCTTC. Its translation: CASRGRGSSSYNEQFF. Filled out from reference TRBV7-2 and TRBJ2-1, the complete variable domain reads GAGVSQSPSNKVTEKGKDVELRCDPISGHTALYWYRQSLGQGLEFLIYFQGNSAPDKSGLPSDRFSAERTGGSVSTLTIQRTQQEDSAVYLCASRGRGSSSYNEQFFGPGTRLTVL.

This chain uses TRBV5-1 with TRBJ2-1, with 8 positions matching TRBD2. The CDR3 is 17 residues long. V gave up 4 bases and J gave up 6 bases; unmatched junction bases: 15. Germline lookup yields CDR1 SGHRS and CDR2 YFSETQ. The CDR3 here is CASSGAGGGRFTNEQFF. DNA of the CDR3: TGCGCCAGCAGCGGGGCTGGTGGCGGGAGGTTTACCAATGAGCAGTTCTTC.

The V and J genes are TRBV6-1 and TRBJ1-2, with TRBD1 matching over 8 bases. With V trimmed by 5 bases and J by 2 bases, 7 bases remained unmatched. The CDR3 extends over 15 amino acids. CDR1 MNHNS and CDR2 SASEGT come from the germline V gene. For the CDR3, the DNA is TGTGCCAGCAGTCCCGGACAGGGCCCCAACTATGGCTACACCTTC. Translating gives CASSPGQGPNYGYTF.

The chain joins TRBV6-4 to TRBJ1-2, with TRBD1 identical over 7 bases. The germline V gene has CDR1 MRHNA and CDR2 SNTAGT. V was pared by 5 bases and J by 8 bases, with 8 bases of the junction left unmatched. The CDR3 covers 13 residues. Here the CDR3 reads CASSRQGSDGYTF. For the CDR3, the DNA is TGTGCCAGCAGTCGACAGGGCTCCGACGGCTACACCTTC.

Only one count was recorded for this clone. This CDR3 is CASSESNRYSGNTIYF. CDR3 bases: TGTGCCAGCAGTGAATCAAACAGGTACTCTGGAAACACCATATATTTT. This rearrangement joins TRBV25-1 to TRBJ1-3, with D tentatively TRBD1 (5 bases). Deletions cut 1 base from V and 0 bases from J, with 10 bases between. Germline assignment: CDR1 MGHDK and CDR2 SYGVNS. The CDR3 contains 16 residues. The full variable domain, with the rest looked up from reference TRBV25-1 and TRBJ1-3, is EADIYQTPRYLVIGTGKKITLECSQTMGHDKMYWYQQDPGMELHLIHYSYGVNSTEKGDLSSESTVSRIRTEHFPLTLESARPSHTSQYLCASSESNRYSGNTIYFGEGSWLTVV.

This rearrangement joins TRBV30 to TRBJ1-2; D is ambiguous. Trimming shortened V by 0 bases and J by 4 bases, and 15 bases separated the two germline ends. From germline, CDR1 is GTSNPN and CDR2 SVGIG (reference sequence). This CDR3 region has 15 residues. CDR3 amino acids: CAWSVPTEEGYGYTF. The CDR3 nucleotides are TGTGCCTGGAGTGTACCCACGGAGGAGGGCTATGGCTACACCTTC.

V gene TRBV7-9 combines with J gene TRBJ2-7; perhaps TRBD1 as D (5 bases). The CDR3 loop spans 15 amino acids. CDR1 and CDR2 from the germline V gene are SEHNR and FQNEAQ (reference sequence). Trimming removed 3 bases at V and 2 bases at J, with 14 bases between. CDR3 nucleotides: TGTGCCAGCAGCTTCTGGGGCGCGCGAACCTACGAGCAGTACTTC. Translation: CASSFWGARTYEQYF.

The genes are TRBV4-1 and TRBJ1-4; D call uncertain. Per the germline V gene, CDR1 is MGHRA and CDR2 is YSYEKL. V was shortened by 3 bases and J by 8 bases, with 10 bases between the two germline ends. The CDR3 length is 13 residues. CDR3 bases: TGCGCCAGCAGCCAGGGAGTTTACGAAAAACTGTTTTTT. Translation gives CASSQGVYEKLFF.

The chain recombines TRBV2 with TRBJ2-1; the match to TRBD2 covers 7 bases. The V gene's germline CDR1 is SNHLY and CDR2 FYNNEI. The CDR3 runs to 12 residues. V dropped 5 bases and J dropped 11; count of bases not matched to a gene: 6. CDR3 sequence (DNA): TGTGCCAGCAGTCCTCCGGGGGGAAAGCAGTTCTTC. Translation gives CASSPPGGKQFF.

The chain combines TRBV7-6 with TRBJ2-7; tentatively, D is TRBD2 (7 bases). This CDR3 contains 16 residues. The V gene's germline CDR1 is SGHVS and CDR2 FNYEAQ. V shed 4 bases and J shed 0 bases, with 16 bases lying between them. Here the CDR3 DNA reads TGTGCCAGCAGCTCCATTAGGGGGGAGGGCTCCTACGAGCAGTACTTC. Amino acid sequence: CASSSIRGEGSYEQYF.

J is TRBJ1-5 and V is TRBV27, with TRBD1 as a possible D gene (6 bases). CDR3 length equals 15 residues. V was shortened by 6 bases and J by 0 bases, with 12 bases between the two germline ends. From germline, CDR1 is MNHEY and CDR2 SMNVEV (reference sequence). CDR3 sequence: CASSFRGNSNQPQHF. The CDR3, as DNA: TGTGCCAGCAGCTTCAGGGGTAATAGCAATCAGCCCCAGCATTTT.

V and J are TRBV7-8 and TRBJ1-2, with 7 bases fitting TRBD1. This CDR3 is built from 15 residues. The V gene end was trimmed by 1 base and the J gene end by 8 bases; junction bases not matched to a gene: 10. Germline V gene lookup returns CDR1 SGHVS and CDR2 FQNEAQ. CDR3 bases: TGTGCCAGCAGCTTAGAGAGGACAGGTCCTAGGGGCTACACCTTC. Amino acid sequence: CASSLERTGPRGYTF.

The chain employs TRBV28 and TRBJ2-2; 7 bases align to TRBD2. CDR3 length: 15 residues. CDR1 and CDR2 (germline): MDHEN, SYDVKM. Unmatched junction bases numbered 3, after V lost 5 bases and J lost 0 bases. CDR3 region: CASSMGGANTGELFF. In DNA form, the CDR3 reads TGTGCCAGCAGTATGGGAGGGGCGAACACCGGGGAGCTGTTTTTT.

This clone was seen only once. V and J are TRBV18 and TRBJ2-2; 9 bases are a match to TRBD1. From germline, CDR1 is KGHSH and CDR2 LQKENI. V trimming: 1 base; J trimming: 1 base; junction bases outside the gene matches: 4. CDR3 length: 17 amino acids. The CDR3 spells CASSPLDRGRNTGELFF. CDR3 bases: TGTGCCAGCTCACCACTGGACAGGGGAAGGAACACCGGGGAGCTGTTTTTT.

The count of this clone is one. V usage is TRBV29-1 and J usage is TRBJ2-3; 7 bases align to TRBD2. This CDR3 contains 13 residues. V was clipped by 7 bases and J by 6 bases; unmatched bases: 10. Germline V gene sequence: CDR1 SQVTM, CDR2 ANQGSEA. The CDR3 DNA is TGCAGCGCTGTCATGGTAGCGGGCGATACGCAGTATTTT. Protein sequence: CSAVMVAGDTQYF.